This T cell receptor (beta chain) stems from a study of blood T cells in healthy people across ages. On this clonotype: Its antigen remains unknown. A much larger clone sits a single nucleotide away, making a read error possible.

V shed 4 bases and J shed 6 bases, with 15 bases lying between them. This CDR3 has 13 residues. Germline V lookup: CDR1 SQVTM, CDR2 ANQGSEA. The authors ran a second PCR of about 7 to 11 cycles using a sample-barcoded 5' primer and a J-beta primer mix. TCRdb redid the calling of the 5' RACE reads with MiXCR, one entry per CDR3 protein. The sample lists about 730,000 distinct CDR3 sequences, around 40% occurring once. Study-wide points: Relative to aged donors, long-lived donors carried more naive CD4+ cells and displayed higher diversity. While age rose, TCR beta diversity per million T cells dropped in a roughly linear way.

The genes are TRBV29-1 and TRBJ1-1, with D unresolved. This receptor was identified in a woman aged 55-70 years in good health. Sequenced: blood. CDR3 sequence reads: CSVAEPDGAEAFF. In DNA, the CDR3 is TGCAGCGTTGCGGAGCCAGACGGGGCTGAAGCTTTCTTT.